Here is one T cell receptor beta chain with its context. Antigen: not known. The data stem from a study of cytomegalovirus exposure and HLA in healthy donors. The CDR3 extends over 16 amino acids. V trimming: 5 bases; J trimming: 0 bases; junction bases outside the gene matches: 7. Germline V gene data show CDR1 as SGHTA and CDR2 as FQGNSA. Clones were sequenced by immunoSEQ multiplex PCR, and TCRdb holds only the in-frame ones, with some missing. The sample includes some 150,000 clones, 89% of them seen just once. General study findings and limits: The study designated 150 or so TCR beta chains cytomegalovirus-associated. Subsequent analysis revealed that first-cohort TCR clusters tended to co-occur in the 120 or so validation repertoires.

This rearrangement joins TRBV7-2 to TRBJ1-3, with 7 bases that match TRBD1. The TCR sequence derives from a woman under 30 in good health and CMV-seropositive. The material sequenced was PBMCs. The CDR3 spells CASSRGPVYSGNTIYF. CDR3 DNA sequence: TGTGCCAGCAGCAGGGGGCCAGTTTACTCTGGAAACACCATATATTTT.